This T cell receptor beta chain was captured in a study of breast tumors, draining lymph nodes, adjacent tissues. Study-wide results and caveats: Data fit most tumor T cells coming from lymph node, expanding in tumor. Luminal-like breast cancer showed significantly greater tumor-nontumor repertoire similarity than basal-like breast cancer did. Data only fit, rather than demonstrated, lymph node origin of most tumor T cells.

TCRdb reanalysed the multiplex PCR reads using MiXCR and keeps one entry per CDR3 protein. The data contain roughly 120,000 distinct CDR3 sequences, 15% to 20% of them singletons. The CDR3 loop spans 16 amino acids. Germline loops: CDR1 SGHTA, CDR2 FQGTGA. The V gene lost 2 bases and the J gene lost 1 base, with 15 bases spanning the gap. This clonotype was found once. The antigen remains unidentified. Samples came from axillary lymph nodes draining the breast cancer. The receptor comes from a female donor with breast cancer. Some clones in this sample may be carry-over from other donors' samples. Specimen: axillary lymph node tissue. This sequence joins TRBV7-3 and TRBJ2-7; D is possibly TRBD1 (7 bases). The CDR3: CASSLQGGTASYEQYF. CDR3 DNA: TGTGCCAGCAGCTTACAGGGCGGGACAGCATCCTACGAGCAGTACTTC.